The 15 T cell receptor beta chains presented below share a single source sample, sequenced in a study of blood T cell repertoires in COVID-19. Clones were read by immunoSEQ multiplex PCR, and TCRdb kept only the in-frame ones, dropping some. The data hold 200,000 or so clones, with about 79% observed a single time. What was sequenced was peripheral blood. Source of these receptors: a human donor in a cohort sampled during active COVID-19.

The rearrangement joins TRBV7-8 to TRBJ2-3; 7 bases line up with TRBD2. CDR3 length equals 17 residues. Germline assignment: CDR1 SGHVS and CDR2 FQNEAQ. V lost 4 bases and J lost 3; bases outside the gene matches: 13. CDR3 DNA sequence: TGTGCCAGCAGCTCCGAACAGAGCGGGATAAATACAGATACGCAGTATTTT. Translating it yields CASSSEQSGINTDTQYF.

The V gene is TRBV5-1, the J gene TRBJ2-1; 11 bases are shared with TRBD2. Germline CDR1 and CDR2: SGHRS and YFSETQ. The junction had 5 bases not matched to a gene; V was cut back by 1 base and J by 5 bases. The CDR3 is made up of 16 amino acids. The CDR3 here is CASSLFGTSGDNEQFF. The CDR3 coding sequence is TGCGCCAGCAGCTTGTTTGGGACTAGCGGTGACAATGAGCAGTTCTTC.

The CDR3 DNA reads TGTGCCAGCAGTGCTAGCGGACTGTACAATGAGCAGTTCTTC. Translating it yields CASSASGLYNEQFF. V usage is TRBV28 and J usage is TRBJ2-1; TRBD2 matches 7 bases. CDR3 length: 14 residues. CDR1 and CDR2 from the germline V gene are MDHEN and SYDVKM. Unmatched junction bases numbered 5, after V lost 5 bases and J lost 4 bases.

The chain employs TRBV28 and TRBJ2-7, with TRBD1 as a possible D gene (6 bases). The CDR3 runs to 15 residues. The V gene lost 8 bases and the J gene lost 4 bases, with 21 bases spanning the gap. Germline V lookup: CDR1 MDHEN, CDR2 SYDVKM. CDR3 nucleotides: TGTGCCAGCTCCCGGCAGCAGGGGCTAACGTACGAGCAGTACTTC. This gives the protein CASSRQQGLTYEQYF.

The V and J genes are TRBV4-1 and TRBJ2-7, with 7 bases that match TRBD1. Germline-derived CDR1 and CDR2 are MGHRA and YSYEKL. Trimming at V came to 3 bases and at J to 3 bases, leaving 5 bases not matched to a gene. The CDR3 covers 14 residues. CDR3 nucleotide sequence: TGCGCCAGCAGCCAGCCCCGGGACAGCTACGAGCAGTACTTC. Protein product: CASSQPRDSYEQYF.

J is TRBJ2-7 and V is TRBV7-6; D perhaps matches TRBD1 (5 bases). Germline V gives CDR1 SGHVS, CDR2 FNYEAQ. CDR3 length: 13 residues. The V and J ends lost 2 bases and 4 bases respectively, with 9 bases between them. The CDR3 DNA reads TGTGCCAGCAGCTTAAGGCAGGGTTACGAGCAGTACTTC. Its protein is CASSLRQGYEQYF.

In its sample, this clone was seen once. In nucleotides, the CDR3 is TGTGCCAGCAGTTTAGGCCCAGGGAGGTCCGAAGGTGGCACAGATACGCAGTATTTT. Residues: CASSLGPGRSEGGTDTQYF. V and J are TRBV27 and TRBJ2-3; perhaps TRBD2 as D (6 bases). The V gene's germline CDR1 is MNHEY and CDR2 SMNVEV (reference sequence). The length of the CDR3 is 19 residues. V gave up 2 bases and J gave up 1 base, with 22 bases separating them.

This CDR3 reads CASSPSGQGNTGELFF. The CDR3 DNA follows: TGTGCCAGTAGCCCTTCGGGACAGGGGAACACCGGGGAGCTGTTTTTT. The V and J genes are TRBV19 and TRBJ2-2; 9 bases are a match to TRBD1. The germline V gene encodes CDR1 LNHDA and CDR2 SQIVND (reference sequence). CDR3 length equals 16 residues. J gave up 1 base and V 6 bases, and 6 bases lay outside the gene matches.

The chain combines TRBV19 with TRBJ2-5, with TRBD1 matching 9 bases. This CDR3 comprises 16 residues. The V segment lost 6 bases and the J segment 4 bases; nucleotides outside the gene matches: 12. Looked up from germline, CDR1 is LNHDA and CDR2 is SQIVND (reference sequence). The CDR3 loop reads CASSRTGGAAGETQYF. DNA for the CDR3: TGTGCCAGTAGCCGCACAGGGGGCGCTGCAGGAGAGACCCAGTACTTC.

The CDR3 nucleotides are TGCAGTGCTAGTCCTAGCCCCCATGAGCAGTTCTTC. Translated: CSASPSPHEQFF. V gene TRBV20-1 combines with J gene TRBJ2-1; tentative D call: TRBD2 (5 bases). CDR3 length equals 12 residues. Germline-derived CDR1 and CDR2 are DFQATT and SNEGSKA (reference sequence). V lost 3 bases and J 8 bases, leaving 11 bases between the germline ends.

The rearrangement links TRBV18 to TRBJ2-3; 10 nucleotides align to TRBD2. V was pared by 5 bases and J by 10 bases, with 12 bases of the junction left unmatched. Per the germline V gene, CDR1 is KGHSH and CDR2 is LQKENI. This CDR3 comprises 15 residues. CDR3 residues: CASSADWASGSSQYF. CDR3 in DNA: TGTGCCAGCTCAGCGGACTGGGCTAGCGGGAGTTCGCAGTATTTT.

V gene TRBV7-2 combines with J gene TRBJ1-2; no clear D gene. The CDR3 contains 14 residues. CDR1 and CDR2 (germline): SGHTA, FQGNSA. Trimming shortened V by 5 bases and J by 2 bases, and 12 bases separated the two germline ends. CDR3 amino acids: CASSPEGGNYGYTF. The CDR3 DNA reads TGTGCCAGCAGCCCCGAGGGAGGGAACTATGGCTACACCTTC.

V gene TRBV9 combines with J gene TRBJ2-1; 9 nucleotides align to TRBD2. The germline V gene encodes CDR1 SGDLS and CDR2 YYNGEE. V lost 8 bases, J lost 2 bases, and 5 bases stayed unmatched. CDR3 length: 14 residues. This chain's CDR3 is CASSSGTTYNEQFF. As DNA, the CDR3 is TGTGCCAGTTCTAGCGGGACAACCTACAATGAGCAGTTCTTC. Full variable domain (rest looked up from reference TRBV9 and TRBJ2-1): DSGVTQTPKHLITATGQRVTLRCSPRSGDLSVYWYQQSLDQGLQFLIQYYNGEERAKGNILERFSAQQFPDLHSELNLSSLELGDSALYFCASSSGTTYNEQFFGPGTRLTVL.

The chain uses TRBV28 and TRBJ2-3; tentatively, D is TRBD1 (5 bases). This CDR3 is 15 amino acids long. CDR1 MDHEN and CDR2 SYDVKM come from the germline V gene. With 2 bases removed from V and 4 bases from J, the gap between germline ends came to 13 bases. The CDR3 loop is CASSLPGAHADTQYF. The CDR3 coding sequence is TGTGCCAGCAGTTTACCTGGGGCCCACGCAGATACGCAGTATTTT.

J is TRBJ2-5 and V is TRBV19; 10 bases map to TRBD2. The junction had 0 bases not matched to a gene; V was cut back by 0 bases and J by 2 bases. This CDR3 spans 15 amino acids. From germline, CDR1 is LNHDA and CDR2 SQIVND (reference sequence). In DNA form, the CDR3 reads TGTGCCAGTAGTATAGAACTAGCGGGGCAAGAGACCCAGTACTTC. Translation gives CASSIELAGQETQYF.